This is a list of T cell receptor beta chains from one sample in a study of naive and memory T cell subsets. TCRdb fed the UMI-ligation and nested PCR reads into MiXCR, producing one record per CDR3 protein. The data contain tens of thousands of distinct CDR3 sequences, 9.5% to 11% of them seen just once; the ten biggest clones take up roughly 3.6%. Specimen: skin, collected from a tuberculin skin test site. The receptors derive from an adult in good health. Both conserved end residues are part of each CDR3. A D gene is named only where the DNA matches it firmly. A clone size is listed for some rows: how often the clone was seen (once, few, many), or a class if it is expanded.

clone size	D gene	V gene	J gene	CDR3 DNA	CDR3 protein
many	NA	TRBV24-1	TRBJ2-3	TGTGCCACCAGTGATTCGCTAGATCCGCAGTATTTT	CATSDSLDPQYF
many	TRBD1	TRBV5-1	TRBJ2-7	TGCGCCAGCAGCTCCCAGACAGGGGCCGACGAGCAGTACTTC	CASSSQTGADEQYF
NA	TRBD2	TRBV20-1	TRBJ2-2	TGCAGTGCTAGACAGAGCGGGAGAGGCACCGGGGAGCTGTTTTTT	CSARQSGRGTGELFF
few	NA	TRBV28	TRBJ2-1	TGTGCCAGCAGGCTTATGAGATGGGGGAGCTCCTACAATGAGCAGTTCTTC	CASRLMRWGSSYNEQFF
many	TRBD2	TRBV7-8	TRBJ2-7	TGTGCCAGCAGCTCGAAGTTTGCGGGAGCTTACGAGCAGTACTTC	CASSSKFAGAYEQYF
many	TRBD1	TRBV29-1	TRBJ2-1	TGCAGCGTTGTGGTGTCAGGGGGCTATTACTCCTACAATGAGCAGTTCTTC	CSVVVSGGYYSYNEQFF
many	NA	TRBV6-5	TRBJ2-5	TGTGCCAGTGGGTGGCAAGAGACCCAGTACTTC	CASGWQETQYF
many	NA	TRBV2	TRBJ2-7	TGTGCCAGCAGTGAAGCGTATCAAGGGGTCGAGCAGTACTTC	CASSEAYQGVEQYF
medium-sized	TRBD2	TRBV5-1	TRBJ2-7	TGCGCCAGCAGCTTGGTCAGCGGGAGGGCCGAGCAGTACTTC	CASSLVSGRAEQYF
many	NA	TRBV20-1	TRBJ2-1	TGCAGTGCTAGAGTCGGATTCGGGTACGGTGAGCAGTTCTTC	CSARVGFGYGEQFF
many	NA	TRBV30	TRBJ1-1	NA	CAWCISALNTEAFF
NA	NA	TRBV21-1	TRBJ1-2	TGTGCCAGCACTGAGGACAGCCCAGCTTCAAACTATGGCTACACCTTC	CASTEDSPASNYGYTF
many	NA	TRBV30	TRBJ2-1	NA	CAWSVVGGGAVEQLF
NA	NA	TRBV29-1	TRBJ1-1	TGCAGCGTTGAAGCAGCGAACACTGAAGCTTTCTTT	CSVEAANTEAFF
many	TRBD1	TRBV20-1	TRBJ2-6	TGCAGTGCTAGACGACAGGGTACGGCCAACGTCCTGACTTTC	CSARRQGTANVLTF
few	NA	TRBV2	TRBJ1-5	TGTGCCAGCAGTGAACAGGGTGGCCAGCCCCAGCATTTT	CASSEQGGQPQHF
few	NA	TRBV27	TRBJ2-5	TGTGCCAGCAGTCCATGGGGTACCCAAGAGACCCAGTACTTC	CASSPWGTQETQYF
few	TRBD1	TRBV6-5	TRBJ1-1	TGTGCCAGCAGTACCACTCAGGGACAGGCTGAAGCTTTCTTT	CASSTTQGQAEAFF
many	NA	TRBV12-3/TRBV12-4	TRBJ2-3	TGTGCCAGCAGTTTTAGGGGGGGGGGACGTAAGGCAGATACGCAGTATTTT	CASSFRGGGRKADTQYF
few	TRBD2	TRBV30	TRBJ2-7	TGTGCCTGGGGACTAGAAAACTACGAGCAGTACTTC	CAWGLENYEQYF
many	NA	TRBV4-2	TRBJ2-7	TGTGCCAGCAGCCATGGGGGCACCGTGGCAGGGTGGGTCTACGAGCAGTACTTC	CASSHGGTVAGWVYEQYF
many	TRBD2	TRBV20-1	TRBJ2-1	TGCAGTGCTAGAGATCAGAGGACTAGCGGGACGAGCTCCTACAATGAGCAGTTCTTC	CSARDQRTSGTSSYNEQFF
NA	TRBD1	TRBV29-1	TRBJ1-4	TGCAGCGGCGGGACAGCTGAAAAACTGTTTTTT	CSGGTAEKLFF
few	NA	TRBV27	TRBJ1-5	TGTGCCAGCAGTTTCGTTGGAGGGTTAGGGGGTAATCAGCCCCAGCATTTT	CASSFVGGLGGNQPQHF
many	NA	TRBV12-3/TRBV12-4	TRBJ2-5	TGTGCCAGCAGTTCCCTTGGGCAAGAGACCCAGTACTTC	CASSSLGQETQYF
many	TRBD1	TRBV29-1	TRBJ1-2	TGCAGCGTTCAACGGGACAGGAACTATGGCTACACCTTC	CSVQRDRNYGYTF
few	NA	TRBV7-8	TRBJ2-3	TGTGCCAGCAGCTCTGGCAGGGATTGGACAGATACGCAGTATTTT	CASSSGRDWTDTQYF
medium-sized	TRBD2	TRBV4-2	TRBJ2-5	TGTGCCAGCAGCCAATCAAACGGACTAGCGGGAGATCGGGAGACCCAGTACTTC	CASSQSNGLAGDRETQYF
NA	TRBD2	TRBV15	TRBJ2-5	TGTGCCACCAGCAGCACTAGCGGGAGGACCCAAGAGACCCAGTACTTC	CATSSTSGRTQETQYF
many	TRBD2	TRBV20-1	TRBJ2-7	TGCAGTGCTAGCCGCCGAGGGGAGGGGATTCTCTACGAGCAGTACTTC	CSASRRGEGILYEQYF
many	NA	TRBV18	TRBJ2-5	TGTGCCAGCTCCCGGCAAGAGACCCAGTACTTC	CASSRQETQYF
few	TRBD2	TRBV6-2/TRBV6-3	TRBJ2-7	TGTGCCAGCAGTCGTAGCGGGAGGCTGAACGAGCAGTACTTC	CASSRSGRLNEQYF
few	NA	TRBV12-3/TRBV12-4	TRBJ2-5	TGTGCCAGCAGTATAGACAGCCAAGAGACCCAGTACTTC	CASSIDSQETQYF
NA	TRBD2	TRBV28	TRBJ2-7	TGTGCCAGCAGTCCTAGCGGGAGCAGCTCCTACGAGCAGTACTTC	CASSPSGSSSYEQYF
many	TRBD1	TRBV6-6	TRBJ1-5	TGTGCCAGCAGTGGGGGACAGGGAGATCGCAATCAGCCCCAGCATTTT	CASSGGQGDRNQPQHF
many	NA	TRBV20-1	TRBJ1-1	TGCAGTGCTAGAGAACGGACATACGGGGAAGCTTTCTTT	CSARERTYGEAFF
few	TRBD2	TRBV27	TRBJ2-3	TGTGCCAGCAGTTCTACTCCCGGGACTAGGAGGGCAGATACGCAGTATTTT	CASSSTPGTRRADTQYF
many	NA	TRBV20-1	TRBJ2-7	TGCAGTGCTAGAGAAATACGCGAGCAGTACTTC	CSAREIREQYF
many	TRBD1	TRBV2	TRBJ2-1	TGTGCCAGCAGTGCTCCGGGACAGGGGTTCCGCTACAATGAGCAGTTCTTC	CASSAPGQGFRYNEQFF
NA	TRBD1	TRBV18	TRBJ1-4	TGTGCCAGCTCAACGAACAGGGGCGGTAATGAAAAACTGTTTTTT	CASSTNRGGNEKLFF
NA	NA	TRBV10-2	TRBJ2-4	TGCGCCAGTCTGGAGAAGTGGGGGGCCAAAAACATTCAGTACTTC	CASLEKWGAKNIQYF
few	NA	TRBV28	TRBJ1-1	TGTGCCAGCAGTTTAGGAGGGGGTGGGTTGACTGAAGCTTTCTTT	CASSLGGGGLTEAFF